Presented here are 13 T cell receptor beta chains from one specimen sequenced in a study of T-cell reconstitution after alpha-beta-depleted transplantation in children. The TCRbeta library incorporated unique molecular identifiers. TCRdb itself ran the PCR reads through MiXCR, one entry per CDR3 protein. Of about a million distinct CDR3 sequences listed, around 30% are singletons. The source material was PBMCs, mostly from graft donor cells, sampled 360 days after TCRalphabeta/CD19-depleted stem cell transplant. The receptors stem from a boy younger than two who had a stem cell transplant for SCID, so the T cells may come from the graft donor.

CDR3 in amino acids: CASSSRGQGGLSNEQFF. The CDR3 region has the DNA TGTGCCAGCAGCAGCCGGGGTCAGGGGGGTCTGAGCAATGAGCAGTTCTTC. The chain links TRBV7-9 to TRBJ2-1; a possible D gene is TRBD1 (7 bases). V was cut by 5 bases and J by 6 bases, with 23 bases left in between. This CDR3 has 17 residues. The germline V gene has CDR1 SEHNR and CDR2 FQNEAQ (reference sequence).

This clonotype has at least ten counts. The V gene is TRBV5-1, the J gene TRBJ2-1, with 11 positions matching TRBD2. Germline V gene sequence: CDR1 SGHRS, CDR2 YFSETQ. The CDR3 covers 16 residues. The V gene end was trimmed by 3 bases and the J gene end by 9 bases; junction bases not matched to a gene: 11. The CDR3 bases are TGCGCCAGCAGCTCCAATATAGCGGGGGGGCCAGGTGAGCAGTTCTTC. It is translated as CASSSNIAGGPGEQFF.

The rearrangement links TRBV4-3 to TRBJ1-1; 7 bases map to TRBD1. The CDR3 spans 15 residues. J lost 4 bases, V lost 0 bases, and 5 bases had no gene match. The germline V gene encodes CDR1 LGHNA and CDR2 YSLEER. Here the CDR3 DNA reads TGCGCCAGCAGCCAAGATTGGAGGGGGCCCACTGAAGCTTTCTTT. Its translation: CASSQDWRGPTEAFF.

This clonotype was observed a handful of times. This chain connects TRBV4-1 to TRBJ2-7, with a tentative D call TRBD2 (6 bases). The CDR3 covers 17 residues. Germline V gives CDR1 MGHRA, CDR2 YSYEKL. V was shortened by 2 bases and J by 5 bases, with 22 bases between the two germline ends. DNA of the CDR3: TGCGCCAGCAGCCAAAGTTTCCTGGAGCTGGGGGGTGACGAGCAGTACTTC. Translation gives CASSQSFLELGGDEQYF.

There are a few counts of this clonotype. The chain recombines TRBV2 with TRBJ2-1; TRBD2 matches at 12 bases. The germline CDR1 and CDR2 sequences are SNHLY and FYNNEI. The J segment lost 7 bases and the V segment lost 8 bases, leaving 6 bases of the junction unmatched. This CDR3 has 14 amino acids. The CDR3 protein is CASYGLAGTNEQFF. CDR3 in DNA: TGTGCCAGCTACGGACTAGCGGGGACTAATGAGCAGTTCTTC.

This clonotype came up a few times. The rearrangement uses TRBV29-1 and TRBJ2-3, with 10 bases fitting TRBD2. Germline V gene sequence: CDR1 SQVTM, CDR2 ANQGSEA. The length of the CDR3 is 12 residues. Germline trimming cut 6 bases from V and 5 bases from J; bases unmatched to any gene: 2. CDR3 nucleotides: TGCAGCGTCCTAGCGGGGGTAGATACGCAGTATTTT. Residues: CSVLAGVDTQYF.

The chain combines TRBV12-3 or TRBV12-4 with TRBJ1-4, with D maybe TRBD1 (5 bases). This CDR3 region has 15 residues. Trimming shortened V by 6 bases and J by 6 bases, and 17 bases separated the two germline ends. This CDR3 reads CASRPHRRGHEKLFF. As DNA, the CDR3 is TGTGCCAGCAGACCCCACAGGAGGGGACATGAAAAACTGTTTTTT.

This clonotype was seen only a few times. This chain links TRBV2 with TRBJ2-3; 11 bases agree with TRBD1. Germline-derived CDR1 and CDR2 are SNHLY and FYNNEI. The J segment lost 7 bases and the V segment lost 1 base, leaving 13 bases of the junction unmatched. CDR3 length: 18 amino acids. CDR3 coding DNA: TGTGCCAGCAGTGAAGTGCGGTCCCGGACAGGGGGCGTGAATACGCAGTATTTT. Translating gives CASSEVRSRTGGVNTQYF.

This chain joins TRBV12-3 or TRBV12-4 and TRBJ1-2; no reliable D call. V was clipped by 2 bases and J by 4 bases, with 14 bases between them. The CDR3 runs to 15 residues. DNA for the CDR3: TGTGCCAGCAGTTTATTGGCAGGCCCATTCTATGGCTACACCTTC. Protein: CASSLLAGPFYGYTF.

V and J are TRBV9 and TRBJ2-3; the D gene is possibly TRBD2 (5 bases). Trimming stripped 2 bases from V and 2 bases from J, with 6 bases between. The CDR3 length is 13 residues. Germline V gene sequence: CDR1 SGDLS, CDR2 YYNGEE. CDR3 loop: CASSVDFTDTQYF. The CDR3 nucleotides read TGTGCCAGCAGCGTGGACTTCACAGATACGCAGTATTTT.

In its sample, this clonotype was seen a few times. The V and J genes are TRBV7-9 and TRBJ2-1; D may be TRBD2 (5 bases). The CDR3 totals 17 residues. V was clipped by 2 bases and J by 7 bases, with 21 bases between them. The germline gives CDR1 SEHNR, CDR2 FQNEAQ (reference sequence). CDR3 protein: CASSLWPFTMRRNEQFF. CDR3 sequence (DNA): TGTGCCAGCAGCTTATGGCCCTTCACAATGAGGAGGAATGAGCAGTTCTTC.

The V and J genes are TRBV20-1 and TRBJ2-5; 8 bases map to TRBD1. The CDR3 consists of 12 residues. Trimming at V came to 6 bases and at J to 3 bases, leaving 3 bases not matched to a gene. The germline V gene encodes CDR1 DFQATT and CDR2 SNEGSKA (reference sequence). The CDR3 sequence is CSALDREETQYF. The CDR3 bases are TGCAGTGCCCTGGACAGGGAAGAGACCCAGTACTTC.

V usage is TRBV7-9 and J usage is TRBJ1-1; unclear D gene. The germline V gene has CDR1 SEHNR and CDR2 FQNEAQ (reference sequence). The CDR3 extends over 15 amino acids. Trimming stripped 3 bases from V and 1 base from J, with 12 bases between. The CDR3 is CASSLWGQTNTEAFF. CDR3 in DNA: TGTGCCAGCAGCTTGTGGGGTCAAACGAACACTGAAGCTTTCTTT.